This T cell receptor (beta chain) emerged from a study of blood T cell repertoires in COVID-19. The cohort comprised adults aged about 18 to 89 years residing in 20 to 25 US areas. Trimming left V 5 bases short and J 4 bases short, with 8 bases between. The length of the CDR3 is 12 residues. Sequencing used immunoSEQ multiplex PCR; TCRdb keeps in-frame clones, though not all of them. The table lists a few hundred thousand clones, approximately 90% of them singletons. Material for sequencing was PBMCs or T cells enriched from blood (not recorded which). The TCR originated in a woman in her 40s who had been exposed to COVID-19. This chain links TRBV12-3 or TRBV12-4 with TRBJ1-2; D unresolved. The chain's CDR3 is CASSRTAYGYTF. The CDR3 nucleotides are TGTGCCAGCAGTCGAACAGCCTATGGCTACACCTTC.